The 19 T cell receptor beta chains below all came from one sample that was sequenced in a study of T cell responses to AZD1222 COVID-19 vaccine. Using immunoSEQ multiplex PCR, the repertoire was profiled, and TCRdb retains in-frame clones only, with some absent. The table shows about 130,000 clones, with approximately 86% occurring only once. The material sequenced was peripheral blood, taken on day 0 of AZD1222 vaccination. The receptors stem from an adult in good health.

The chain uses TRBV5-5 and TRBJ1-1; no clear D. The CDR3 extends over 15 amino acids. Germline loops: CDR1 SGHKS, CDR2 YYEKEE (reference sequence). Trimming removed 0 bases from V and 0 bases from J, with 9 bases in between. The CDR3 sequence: CASSLEPRLNTEAFF. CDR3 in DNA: TGTGCCAGCAGCTTGGAGCCCAGATTGAACACTGAAGCTTTCTTT.

The CDR3 coding sequence is TGTGCCAGCAGCGGGGGTCGGACCGGGGAGCTGTTTTTT. Protein sequence: CASSGGRTGELFF. The chain recombines TRBV9 with TRBJ2-2; D remains ambiguous. Germline V gene data show CDR1 as SGDLS and CDR2 as YYNGEE. This CDR3 has 13 amino acids. V was pared by 3 bases and J by 5 bases, with 8 bases between.

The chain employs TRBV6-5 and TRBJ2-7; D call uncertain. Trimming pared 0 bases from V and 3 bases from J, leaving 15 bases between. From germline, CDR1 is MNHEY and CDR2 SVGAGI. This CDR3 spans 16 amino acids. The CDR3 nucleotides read TGTGCCAGCAGTTACTCTGTGTCGGCTCCAGGCTACGAGCAGTACTTC. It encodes CASSYSVSAPGYEQYF.

The DNA of the CDR3 is TGTGCCAACAAGAGACAGGCCATTCCCTCCTACGAGCAGTACTTC. This sequence encodes CANKRQAIPSYEQYF. This chain joins TRBV2 and TRBJ2-7; D might be TRBD1 (6 bases). This CDR3 region has 15 residues. Trimming took off 10 bases at V and 0 bases at J, with 19 bases between the two ends. Germline loops: CDR1 SNHLY, CDR2 FYNNEI.

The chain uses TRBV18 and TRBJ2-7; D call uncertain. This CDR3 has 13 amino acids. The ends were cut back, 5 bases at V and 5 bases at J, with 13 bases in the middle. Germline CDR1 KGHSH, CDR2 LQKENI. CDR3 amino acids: CASSFRTGHEQYF. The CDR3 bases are TGTGCCAGCTCATTCCGCACGGGCCACGAGCAGTACTTC.

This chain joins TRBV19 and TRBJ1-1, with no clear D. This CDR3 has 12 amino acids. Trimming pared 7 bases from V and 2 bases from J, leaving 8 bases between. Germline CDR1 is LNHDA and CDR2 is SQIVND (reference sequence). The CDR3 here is CASTIRNTEAFF. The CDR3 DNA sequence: TGTGCCAGTACCATCAGAAACACTGAAGCTTTCTTT.

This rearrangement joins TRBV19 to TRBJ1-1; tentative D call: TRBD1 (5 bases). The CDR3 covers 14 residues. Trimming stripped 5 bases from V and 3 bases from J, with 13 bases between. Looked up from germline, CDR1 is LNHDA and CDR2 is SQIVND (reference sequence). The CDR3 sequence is CASSASGGDTEAFF. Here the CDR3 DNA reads TGTGCCAGTAGTGCCAGTGGGGGGGACACTGAAGCTTTCTTT.

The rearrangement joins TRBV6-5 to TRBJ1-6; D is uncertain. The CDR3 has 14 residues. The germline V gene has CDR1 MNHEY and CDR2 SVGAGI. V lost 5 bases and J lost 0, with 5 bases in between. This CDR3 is CASSLRSYNSPLHF. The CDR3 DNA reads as TGTGCCAGCAGTCTCCGCTCCTATAATTCACCCCTCCACTTT.

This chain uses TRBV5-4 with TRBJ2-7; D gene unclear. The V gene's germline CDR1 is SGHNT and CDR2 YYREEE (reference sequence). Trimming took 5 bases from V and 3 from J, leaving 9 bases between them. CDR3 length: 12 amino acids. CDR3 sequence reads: CASSSEIYEQYF. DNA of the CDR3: TGTGCCAGCAGTTCAGAGATCTACGAGCAGTACTTC.

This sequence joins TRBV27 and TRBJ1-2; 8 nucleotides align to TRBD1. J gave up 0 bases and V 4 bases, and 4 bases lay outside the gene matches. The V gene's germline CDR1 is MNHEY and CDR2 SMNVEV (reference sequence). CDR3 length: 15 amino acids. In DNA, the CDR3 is TGTGCCAGCAGTTACGGGACAGGTCCTAACTATGGCTACACCTTC. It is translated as CASSYGTGPNYGYTF.

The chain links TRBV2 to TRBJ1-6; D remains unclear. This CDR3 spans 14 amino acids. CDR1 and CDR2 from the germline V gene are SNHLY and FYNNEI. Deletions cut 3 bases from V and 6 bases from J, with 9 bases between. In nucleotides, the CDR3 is TGTGCCAGCAGTGAGAGGACGATTAATTCACCCCTCCACTTT. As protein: CASSERTINSPLHF. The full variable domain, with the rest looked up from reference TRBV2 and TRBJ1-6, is EPEVTQTPSHQVTQMGQEVILRCVPISNHLYFYWYRQILGQKVEFLVSFYNNEISEKSEIFDDQFSVERPDGSNFTLKIRSTKLEDSAMYFCASSERTINSPLHFGNGTRLTVT.

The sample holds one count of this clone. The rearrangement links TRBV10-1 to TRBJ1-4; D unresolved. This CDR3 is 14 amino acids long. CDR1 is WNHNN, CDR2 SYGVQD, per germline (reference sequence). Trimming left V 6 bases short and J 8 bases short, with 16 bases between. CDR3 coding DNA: TGCGCCAGCAGGGACTGGAGGGCCAGGGAAAAACTGTTTTTT. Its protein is CASRDWRAREKLFF.

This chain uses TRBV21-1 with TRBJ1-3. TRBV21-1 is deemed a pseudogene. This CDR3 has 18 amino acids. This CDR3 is CASSKGEDAGKSGNTIYF. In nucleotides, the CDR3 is TGTGCCAGCAGCAAAGGGGAGGACGCCGGTAAGTCTGGAAACACCATATATTTT.

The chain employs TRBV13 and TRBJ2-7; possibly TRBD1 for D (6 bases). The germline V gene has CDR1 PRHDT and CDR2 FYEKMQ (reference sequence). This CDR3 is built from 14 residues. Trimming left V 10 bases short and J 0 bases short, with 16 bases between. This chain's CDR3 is CATTRTVSSYEQYF. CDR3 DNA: TGTGCCACCACCCGGACAGTGAGCTCCTACGAGCAGTACTTC.

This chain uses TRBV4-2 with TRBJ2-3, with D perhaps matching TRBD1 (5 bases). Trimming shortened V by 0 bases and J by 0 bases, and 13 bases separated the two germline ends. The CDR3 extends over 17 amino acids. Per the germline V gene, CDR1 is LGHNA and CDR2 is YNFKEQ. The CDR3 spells CASSQDWGGASTDTQYF. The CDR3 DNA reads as TGTGCCAGCAGCCAAGACTGGGGCGGAGCTAGCACAGATACGCAGTATTTT.

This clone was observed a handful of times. This CDR3 is CATSDLVRGHGYTF. CDR3 nucleotides: TGTGCCACCAGTGATTTGGTCCGGGGTCACGGCTACACCTTC. The chain uses TRBV24-1 and TRBJ1-2; no definite D call. Trimming took 0 bases from V and 8 from J, leaving 12 bases between them. The CDR3 is made up of 14 amino acids. The germline CDR1 and CDR2 sequences are KGHDR and SFDVKD.

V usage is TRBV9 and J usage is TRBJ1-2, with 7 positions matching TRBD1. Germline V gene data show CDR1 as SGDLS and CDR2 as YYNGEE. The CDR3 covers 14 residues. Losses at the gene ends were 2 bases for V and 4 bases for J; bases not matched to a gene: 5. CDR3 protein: CASSVDREAYGYTF. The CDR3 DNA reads TGTGCCAGCAGCGTCGACAGGGAGGCCTATGGCTACACCTTC.

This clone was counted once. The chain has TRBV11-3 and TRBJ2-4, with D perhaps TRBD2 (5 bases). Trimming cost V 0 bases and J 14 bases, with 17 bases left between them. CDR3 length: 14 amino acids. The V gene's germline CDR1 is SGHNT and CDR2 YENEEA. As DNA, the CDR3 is TGTGCCAGCAGCTTAGATCACGGGAAAGGGATGGAGTACTTC. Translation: CASSLDHGKGMEYF. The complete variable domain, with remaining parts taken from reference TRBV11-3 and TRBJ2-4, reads EAGVVQSPRYKIIEKKQPVAFWCNPISGHNTLYWYLQNLGQGPELLIRYENEEAVDDSQLPKDRFSAERLKGVDSTLKIQPAELGDSAVYLCASSLDHGKGMEYFGAGTRLSVL.

CDR3 protein: CATTPQGRSNQPQHF. The CDR3 DNA reads TGTGCCACCACCCCACAGGGGCGTAGCAATCAGCCCCAGCATTTT. The chain recombines TRBV19 with TRBJ1-5; 7 bases align to TRBD1. The length of the CDR3 is 15 residues. Germline CDR1 LNHDA, CDR2 SQIVND (reference sequence). With 10 bases clipped from V and 0 bases from J, the junction kept 9 bases outside the gene matches.